This T cell receptor (beta chain) was sequenced in a study of blood T cell repertoires in COVID-19. Study summary: The study drew acute and convalescent COVID-19 samples from the United States, Italy and Spain. The analysed material was cDNA or gDNA that came from T cells, B-cell-depleted T cells, or PBMCs.

The CDR3 is made up of 16 amino acids. V was pared by 1 base and J by 1 base, with 7 bases of the junction left unmatched. Germline lookup yields CDR1 SGHNT and CDR2 YENEEA. The table came from immunoSEQ multiplex PCR; TCRdb's copy has only in-frame clones and leaves some out. The sample has roughly 150,000 clones, about 89% seen once. The sequence was collected from a man aged 60 to 75 with active or convalescent COVID-19. Sequences were obtained from peripheral blood. This chain links TRBV11-3 with TRBJ2-7, with 7 bases matching TRBD2. CDR3 region: CASSLVGSSGSYEQYF. The CDR3 nucleotides are TGTGCCAGCAGCTTAGTAGGTTCTAGCGGTTCCTACGAGCAGTACTTC.